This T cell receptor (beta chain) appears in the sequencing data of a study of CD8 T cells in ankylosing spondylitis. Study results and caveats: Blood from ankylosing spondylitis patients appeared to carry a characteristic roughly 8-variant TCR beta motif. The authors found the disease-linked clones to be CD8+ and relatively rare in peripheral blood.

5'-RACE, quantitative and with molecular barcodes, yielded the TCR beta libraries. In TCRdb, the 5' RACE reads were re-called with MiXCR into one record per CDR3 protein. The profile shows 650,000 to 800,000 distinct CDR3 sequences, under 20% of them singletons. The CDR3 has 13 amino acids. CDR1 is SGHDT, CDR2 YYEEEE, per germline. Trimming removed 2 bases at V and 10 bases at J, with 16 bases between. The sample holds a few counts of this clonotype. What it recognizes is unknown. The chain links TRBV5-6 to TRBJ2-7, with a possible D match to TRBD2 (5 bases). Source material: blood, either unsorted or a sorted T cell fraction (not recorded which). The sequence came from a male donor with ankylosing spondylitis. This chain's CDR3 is CASSFIARKEQYF. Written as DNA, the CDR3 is TGTGCCAGCAGCTTCATAGCGAGAAAAGAACAGTACTTC.